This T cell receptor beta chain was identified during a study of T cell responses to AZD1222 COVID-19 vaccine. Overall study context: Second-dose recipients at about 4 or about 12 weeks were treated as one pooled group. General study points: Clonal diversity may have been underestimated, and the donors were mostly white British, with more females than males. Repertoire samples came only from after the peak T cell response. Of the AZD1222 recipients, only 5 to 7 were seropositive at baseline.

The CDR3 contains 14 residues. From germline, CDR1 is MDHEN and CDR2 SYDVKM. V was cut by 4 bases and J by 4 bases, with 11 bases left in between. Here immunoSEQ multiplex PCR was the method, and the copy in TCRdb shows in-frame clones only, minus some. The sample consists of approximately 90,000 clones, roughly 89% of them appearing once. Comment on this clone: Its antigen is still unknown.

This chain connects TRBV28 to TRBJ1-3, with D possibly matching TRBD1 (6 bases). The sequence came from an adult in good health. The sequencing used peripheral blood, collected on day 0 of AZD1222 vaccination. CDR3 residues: CASSSQGQGNTIYF. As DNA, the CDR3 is TGTGCCAGCAGTTCCCAAGGACAGGGAAACACCATATATTTT.